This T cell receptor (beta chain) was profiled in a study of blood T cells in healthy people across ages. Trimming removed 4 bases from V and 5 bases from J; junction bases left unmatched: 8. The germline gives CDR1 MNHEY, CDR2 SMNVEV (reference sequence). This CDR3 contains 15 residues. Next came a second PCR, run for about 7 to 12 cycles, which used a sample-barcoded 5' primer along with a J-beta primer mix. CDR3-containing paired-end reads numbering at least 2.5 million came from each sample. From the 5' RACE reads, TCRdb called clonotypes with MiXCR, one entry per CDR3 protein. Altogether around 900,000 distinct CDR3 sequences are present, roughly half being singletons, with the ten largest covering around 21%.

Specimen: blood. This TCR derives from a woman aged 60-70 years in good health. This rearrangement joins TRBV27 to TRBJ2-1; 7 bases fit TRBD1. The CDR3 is CASSSRTGTHNEQFF. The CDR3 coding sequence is TGTGCCAGCAGTTCCCGGACAGGAACTCACAATGAGCAGTTCTTC.